The 15 T cell receptor beta chains given below trace back to one sample, sequenced in a study of post-analysis software for immune sequencing data. These TCRs' antigens remain unknown. Unique molecular identifiers were built into the TCR beta cDNA libraries. From the PCR reads, TCRdb called clonotypes with MiXCR, one entry per CDR3 protein. The sample contains approximately 770,000 distinct CDR3 sequences, around 42% of which appear only once. Study-wide results and caveats: Five or six TRBV segments were more frequent in patients than controls; TRBV5-6, TRBV5-1 and TRBV20-1 belonged to this group.

The sequenced material came from blood. These receptors all stem from a girl aged 10 to 17 with multiple sclerosis.

Only a few counts were recorded for this clonotype. The chain joins TRBV29-1 to TRBJ2-7, with TRBD1 matching 9 bases. Germline-derived CDR1 and CDR2 are SQVTM and ANQGSEA. V shed 5 bases, J shed 1 base, and the junction held 9 bases outside the gene matches. The CDR3 is 15 residues long. CDR3 bases: TGCAGCGTTACCTGGACAGGGGATCTATCCTACGAGCAGTACTTC. Protein sequence: CSVTWTGDLSYEQYF.

The J gene is TRBJ2-1, the V gene TRBV15, with D perhaps matching TRBD2 (6 bases). The CDR3 length is 13 residues. Trimming cost V 5 bases and J 3 bases, with 8 bases left between them. CDR1 is LNHNV, CDR2 YYDKDF, per germline (reference sequence). The CDR3 bases are TGTGCCACCAGCGGGACTCGCTACAATGAGCAGTTCTTC. As protein: CATSGTRYNEQFF. Full variable domain (remainder filled in from reference TRBV15 and TRBJ2-1): DAMVIQNPRYQVTQFGKPVTLSCSQTLNHNVMYWYQQKSSQAPKLLFHYYDKDFNNEADTPDNFQSRRPNTSFCFLDIRSPGLGDTAMYLCATSGTRYNEQFFGPGTRLTVL.

The chain carries TRBV28 and TRBJ2-7; 10 bases match TRBD2. This CDR3 spans 15 amino acids. V lost 3 bases and J lost 5; bases outside the gene matches: 7. CDR1 and CDR2 from the germline V gene are MDHEN and SYDVKM. This CDR3 is CASSFPASGSHEQYF. The DNA for the CDR3 is TGTGCCAGCAGTTTTCCGGCTAGCGGGAGCCACGAGCAGTACTTC.

The CDR3 DNA is TGTGCCAGCTCACTCGAAGGTAGTTACACTGAAGCTTTCTTT. Amino acids: CASSLEGSYTEAFF. This chain connects TRBV18 to TRBJ1-1; D not resolved. V was shortened by 4 bases and J by 3 bases, with 12 bases between the two germline ends. The V gene's germline CDR1 is KGHSH and CDR2 LQKENI. This CDR3 spans 14 amino acids.

Here the CDR3 reads CASSEVGANEQFF. The CDR3 DNA is TGTGCCAGCAGTGAGGTTGGGGCCAATGAGCAGTTCTTC. The rearrangement joins TRBV6-1 to TRBJ2-1, with a weak D call TRBD1 (5 bases). The CDR3 spans 13 residues. The V gene's germline CDR1 is MNHNS and CDR2 SASEGT. The V and J ends lost 3 bases and 6 bases respectively, with 9 bases between them.

The chain is built from TRBV6-6 and TRBJ2-3, with D possibly being TRBD1 (6 bases). Trimming took off 2 bases at V and 5 bases at J, with 20 bases between the two ends. Germline CDR1 is MNHNY and CDR2 is SVGAGI (reference sequence). This CDR3 is 17 amino acids long. The CDR3 sequence: CASSYLSDRNGRDTQYF. CDR3 in DNA: TGTGCCAGCAGTTACCTTTCAGACAGGAATGGGCGAGATACGCAGTATTTT.

About this clonotype: One end of the junction varies from germline; a read error may be responsible. The V call is TRBV7-3, the J call TRBJ2-7, with 7 bases that match TRBD2. CDR3 length: 19 residues. Looked up from germline, CDR1 is SGHTA and CDR2 is FQGTGA. The CDR3 reads CANSFIYDGRREWYYGQYF. The CDR3 nucleotides read TGTGCGAACAGCTTCATCTATGACGGACGGCGGGAGTGGTACTACGGGCAGTACTTC.

This clonotype showed up just a few times. J is TRBJ1-1 and V is TRBV11-2; tentatively, D is TRBD1 (5 bases). CDR3 length: 17 residues. Germline V CDR1 and CDR2: SGHAT, FQNNGV. V was trimmed by 4 bases and J by 4 bases, leaving 22 bases between them. CDR3 nucleotides: TGTGCCAGCAGCTCGTTAATGGGGGGACTCCTGGGCACTGAAGCTTTCTTT. This translates into CASSSLMGGLLGTEAFF. Full variable domain (remainder filled in from reference TRBV11-2 and TRBJ1-1): EAGVAQSPRYKIIEKRQSVAFWCNPISGHATLYWYQQILGQGPKLLIQFQNNGVVDDSQLPKDRFSAERLKGVDSTLKIQPAKLEDSAVYLCASSSLMGGLLGTEAFFGQGTRLTVV.

This clonotype was detected only a few times. The chain has TRBV7-9 and TRBJ2-1; D unresolved. The V end lost 1 base, the J end lost 9 bases, and 13 bases lay between the germline ends. This CDR3 comprises 14 residues. Germline lookup yields CDR1 SEHNR and CDR2 FQNEAQ (reference sequence). In nucleotides, the CDR3 is TGTGCCAGCAGCTTAGGAGTTGGAGTTGGTGAGCAGTTCTTC. It is translated as CASSLGVGVGEQFF.

This clonotype was observed a handful of times. V gene TRBV4-2 combines with J gene TRBJ2-5, with a weak D call TRBD1 (6 bases). Trimming pared 4 bases from V and 2 bases from J, leaving 14 bases between. The CDR3 is 15 residues long. Germline values: CDR1 LGHNA, CDR2 YNFKEQ. The CDR3 loop reads CASSPQRTAQETQYF. The CDR3 coding sequence is TGTGCCAGCAGCCCCCAGAGGACAGCGCAAGAGACCCAGTACTTC.

This clonotype has just a few counts. The chain carries TRBV4-1 and TRBJ2-7, with D possibly being TRBD1 or TRBD2 (5 bases each). The CDR3 contains 17 residues. Germline lookup yields CDR1 MGHRA and CDR2 YSYEKL. Trimming took off 0 bases at V and 3 bases at J, with 18 bases between the two ends. Written as DNA, the CDR3 is TGCGCCAGCAGCCAAGAATATGGGACGGATGGAAACTACGAGCAGTACTTC. Amino acids: CASSQEYGTDGNYEQYF.

CDR3 loop: CSARDLTSLAPNEQFF. As DNA, the CDR3 is TGCAGTGCTAGAGATCTGACTAGCCTCGCCCCTAATGAGCAGTTCTTC. The V and J genes are TRBV20-1 and TRBJ2-1; 7 bases are shared with TRBD2. J gave up 7 bases and V 0 bases, and 12 bases lay outside the gene matches. In germline, CDR1 is DFQATT, CDR2 SNEGSKA (reference sequence). The CDR3 is made up of 16 amino acids.

This sequence joins TRBV28 and TRBJ2-3; 9 nucleotides match TRBD2. The CDR3 extends over 16 amino acids. V shed 6 bases, J shed 4 bases, and the junction held 11 bases outside the gene matches. Germline lookup yields CDR1 MDHEN and CDR2 SYDVKM. The CDR3 bases are TGTGCCAGCAGCCAGATAGCGGGAGTTCGTGCAGATACGCAGTATTTT. This gives the protein CASSQIAGVRADTQYF.

V and J are TRBV7-2 and TRBJ2-5; 7 bases are a match to TRBD2. From germline, CDR1 is SGHTA and CDR2 FQGNSA. V lost 5 bases, J lost 1 base, and 7 bases stayed unmatched. There are 15 residues in the CDR3. The DNA for the CDR3 is TGTGCCAGCAGCCCCGCCCCTAGCGGCCAAGAGACCCAGTACTTC. This translates into CASSPAPSGQETQYF.

The chain combines TRBV6-6 with TRBJ1-6; a weak D match, TRBD1 (6 bases). The CDR3 contains 15 residues. Trimming shortened V by 0 bases and J by 8 bases, and 11 bases separated the two germline ends. Germline V gene lookup returns CDR1 MNHNY and CDR2 SVGAGI (reference sequence). CDR3 region: CASSYSGAGDSPLHF. CDR3 DNA sequence: TGTGCCAGCAGTTACTCCGGGGCAGGGGATTCACCCCTCCACTTT.